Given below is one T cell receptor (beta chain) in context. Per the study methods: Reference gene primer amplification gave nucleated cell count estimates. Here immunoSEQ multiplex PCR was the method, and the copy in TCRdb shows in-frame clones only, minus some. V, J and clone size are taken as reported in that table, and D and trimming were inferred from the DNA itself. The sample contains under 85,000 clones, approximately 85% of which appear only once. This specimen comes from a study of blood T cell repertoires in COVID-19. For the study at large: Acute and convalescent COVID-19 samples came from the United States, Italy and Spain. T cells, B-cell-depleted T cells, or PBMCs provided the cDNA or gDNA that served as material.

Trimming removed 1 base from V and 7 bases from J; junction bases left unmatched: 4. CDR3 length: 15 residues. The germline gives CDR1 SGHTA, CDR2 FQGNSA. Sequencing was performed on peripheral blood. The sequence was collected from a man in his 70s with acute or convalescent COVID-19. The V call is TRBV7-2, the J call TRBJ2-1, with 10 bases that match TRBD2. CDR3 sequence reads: CASSLVLAGGNEQFF. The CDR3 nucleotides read TGTGCCAGCAGCTTAGTGTTAGCGGGAGGTAATGAGCAGTTCTTC.